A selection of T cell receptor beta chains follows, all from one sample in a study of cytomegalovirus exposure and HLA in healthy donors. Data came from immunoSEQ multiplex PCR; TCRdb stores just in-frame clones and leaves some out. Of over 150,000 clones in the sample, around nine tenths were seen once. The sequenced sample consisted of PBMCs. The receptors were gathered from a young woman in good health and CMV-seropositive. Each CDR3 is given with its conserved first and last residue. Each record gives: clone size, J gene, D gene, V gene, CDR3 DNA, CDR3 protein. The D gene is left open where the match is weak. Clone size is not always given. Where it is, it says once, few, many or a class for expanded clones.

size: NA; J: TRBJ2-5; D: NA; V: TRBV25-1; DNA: TGTGCCAGCAGTGAGGGAGCGGACCAAGAGACCCAGTACTTC; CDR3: CASSEGADQETQYF
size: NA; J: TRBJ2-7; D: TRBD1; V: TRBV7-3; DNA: TGTGCCAGCAGCACCCGACAGGGGCCCTACGAGCAGTACTTC; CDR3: CASSTRQGPYEQYF
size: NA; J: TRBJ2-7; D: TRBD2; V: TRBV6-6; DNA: TGTGCCAGCCTTGGAGCGGGAGTACCCCGGGCCTACGAGCAGTACTTC; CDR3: CASLGAGVPRAYEQYF
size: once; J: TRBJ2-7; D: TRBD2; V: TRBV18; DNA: TGTGCCAGCTCACCACCACCGGGGGGTTCCGAGCAGTACTTC; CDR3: CASSPPPGGSEQYF
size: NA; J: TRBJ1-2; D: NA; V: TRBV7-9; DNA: TGTGCCAGCAGCTTAGATTACTTGCTCGGCTACACCTTC; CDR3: CASSLDYLLGYTF
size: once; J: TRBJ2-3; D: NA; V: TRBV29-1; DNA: TGCAGCGTCGGAGCCACAGATACGCAGTATTTT; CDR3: CSVGATDTQYF
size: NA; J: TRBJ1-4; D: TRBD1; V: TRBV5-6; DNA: TGTGCCAGCACCGCGACAGGGGCGAGTGAAAAACTGTTTTTT; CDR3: CASTATGASEKLFF
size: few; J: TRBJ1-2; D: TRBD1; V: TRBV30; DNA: TGTGCCTGGAGTTCGACAGGGAACGGCTACACCTTC; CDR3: CAWSSTGNGYTF
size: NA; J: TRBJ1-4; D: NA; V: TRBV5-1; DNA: TGCGCCAGCAGTCCCGGGACAACCACTAATGAAAAACTGTTTTTT; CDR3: CASSPGTTTNEKLFF
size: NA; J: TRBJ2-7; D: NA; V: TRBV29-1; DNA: TGCAGCGGGGGATTATCTCTGAACCGGGGCGAGCAGTACTTC; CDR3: CSGGLSLNRGEQYF
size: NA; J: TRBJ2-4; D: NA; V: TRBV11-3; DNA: TGTGCCAGCAGCATAGGGTGGGGAGGCATTCAGTACTTC; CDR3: CASSIGWGGIQYF
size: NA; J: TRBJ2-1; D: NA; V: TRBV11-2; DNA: TGTGCCAGCAGCTTAGGGGAGGAATACGGGTACAATGAGCAGTTCTTC; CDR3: CASSLGEEYGYNEQFF
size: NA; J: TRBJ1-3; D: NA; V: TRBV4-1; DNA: TGCGCCAGCAGCAAGACACCGGCTGGAAACACCATATATTTT; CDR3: CASSKTPAGNTIYF
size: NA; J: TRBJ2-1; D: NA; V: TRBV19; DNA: TGTGCCAGTAAGCCCGCGGGACTCCAATACAATGAGCAGTTCTTC; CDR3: CASKPAGLQYNEQFF
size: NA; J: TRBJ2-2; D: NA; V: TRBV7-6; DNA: TGTGCCAGCAGCGAGGAGGGCCGTAACACCGGGGAGCTGTTTTTT; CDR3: CASSEEGRNTGELFF
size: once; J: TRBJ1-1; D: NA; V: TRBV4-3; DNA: TGCGCCAGCAGCCAAGGGGGGGGATTTAATGAAGCTTTCTTT; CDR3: CASSQGGGFNEAFF
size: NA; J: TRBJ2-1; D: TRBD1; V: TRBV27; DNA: TGTGCCAGCAGACAAGGACAGGGGGTCTACAATGAGCAGTTCTTC; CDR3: CASRQGQGVYNEQFF
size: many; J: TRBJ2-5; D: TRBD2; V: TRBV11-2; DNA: TGTGCCAGCAGCCCGGGACTAGCGGCCCACTTACAAGAGACCCAGTACTTC; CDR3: CASSPGLAAHLQETQYF
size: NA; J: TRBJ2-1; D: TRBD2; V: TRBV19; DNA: TGTGCCAGTAGTCCAATGGGACTAGCGGGATACAATGAGCAGTTCTTC; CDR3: CASSPMGLAGYNEQFF
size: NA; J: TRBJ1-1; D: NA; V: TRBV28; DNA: TGTGCCGTGTGGAGGAAAATTGCCACTGAAGCTTTCTTT; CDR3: CAVWRKIATEAFF
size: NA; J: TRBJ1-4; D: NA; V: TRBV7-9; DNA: TGTGCCAGCAGCTCAGGAGAAAAACTGTTTTTT; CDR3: CASSSGEKLFF
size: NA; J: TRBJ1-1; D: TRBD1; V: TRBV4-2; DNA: TGTGCCAGCAGCCAAGTCACAGGGGTGGCTGAAGCTTTCTTT; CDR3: CASSQVTGVAEAFF
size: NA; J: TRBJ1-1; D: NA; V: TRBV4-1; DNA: TGCGCCAGCAGCCAAATTCCAGGGGAAGGTACTGAAGCTTTCTTT; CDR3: CASSQIPGEGTEAFF
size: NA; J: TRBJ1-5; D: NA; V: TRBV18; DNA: TGTGCCAGCTCACCTCGGGATCAGCCCCAGCATTTT; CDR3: CASSPRDQPQHF
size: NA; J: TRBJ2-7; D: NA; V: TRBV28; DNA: TGTGCCAGCAGTCTCGCTATCCACGAGCAGTACTTC; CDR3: CASSLAIHEQYF
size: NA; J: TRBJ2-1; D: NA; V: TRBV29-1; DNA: TGCAGCGCATCCTGGGGCGGCTCTAGGGGCAATGAGCAGTTCTTC; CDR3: CSASWGGSRGNEQFF
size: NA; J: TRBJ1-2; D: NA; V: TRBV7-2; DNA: TGTGCCAGCAGCTTATATGGGCAGGATGCTGGCTACACCTTC; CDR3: CASSLYGQDAGYTF
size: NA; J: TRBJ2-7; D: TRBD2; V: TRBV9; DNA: TGTGCCAGCAGCCCGGGGGGCTCCTACGAGCAGTACTTC; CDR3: CASSPGGSYEQYF
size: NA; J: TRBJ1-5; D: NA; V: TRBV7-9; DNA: TGTGCCAGCAGCCGAGGGGGGGATAGCAATCAGCCCCAGCATTTT; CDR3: CASSRGGDSNQPQHF
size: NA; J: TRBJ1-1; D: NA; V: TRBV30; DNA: TGTGCCTGGAGTGTAGGTGCGGGGGCCCGAGGCACTGAAGCTTTCTTT; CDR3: CAWSVGAGARGTEAFF
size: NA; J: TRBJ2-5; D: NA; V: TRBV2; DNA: TGTGCCAGCAGTGAAATGACAGCTCAAGAGACCCAGTACTTC; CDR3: CASSEMTAQETQYF
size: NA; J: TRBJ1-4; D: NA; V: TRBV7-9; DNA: TGTGCCAGCAGCAAGACAGAAGATAATGAAAAACTGTTTTTT; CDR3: CASSKTEDNEKLFF
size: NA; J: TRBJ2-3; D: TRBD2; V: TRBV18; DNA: TGTGCCAGCTCACCAGGAGCGGGAGGATCCAGTTTT; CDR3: CASSPGAGGSSF